One sample yielded the 13 T cell receptor beta chains listed below, sequenced in a study of cytomegalovirus exposure and HLA in healthy donors. Produced via immunoSEQ multiplex PCR; TCRdb's table is partial and in-frame only. The table shows about 140,000 clones, with around 87% occurring only once. Sequences were obtained from PBMCs. Receptors originate from a young man in good health and CMV-seropositive.

This chain uses TRBV10-2 with TRBJ2-7; 9 bases line up with TRBD1. CDR1 is WSHSY, CDR2 SAAADI, per germline. The V gene end was trimmed by 0 bases and the J gene end by 2 bases; junction bases not matched to a gene: 5. The CDR3 has 16 residues. The CDR3 DNA follows: TGCGCCAGCAGTGAGTCCGGGACAGGGTACCCCTACGAGCAGTACTTC. Translation: CASSESGTGYPYEQYF.

The V and J genes are TRBV5-4 and TRBJ2-7, with TRBD2 matching over 10 bases. CDR1 and CDR2 (germline): SGHNT, YYREEE (reference sequence). V dropped 4 bases and J dropped 7; count of bases not matched to a gene: 11. The CDR3 contains 15 residues. The CDR3 nucleotides read TGTGCCAGCAGCCCACCGGGACTAGCGTCTGGTGAGCAGTACTTC. Translating it yields CASSPPGLASGEQYF. The whole variable domain, remainder taken from reference TRBV5-4 and TRBJ2-7, is ETGVTQSPTHLIKTRGQQVTLRCSSQSGHNTVSWYQQALGQGPQFIFQYYREEENGRGNFPPRFSGLQFPNYSSELNVNALELDDSALYLCASSPPGLASGEQYFGPGTRLTVT.

This clone was detected only a few times. The V and J genes are TRBV30 and TRBJ2-1, with D possibly being TRBD1 (6 bases). The V end lost 1 base, the J end lost 0 bases, and 13 bases lay between the germline ends. Per the germline V gene, CDR1 is GTSNPN and CDR2 is SVGIG (reference sequence). The length of the CDR3 is 16 residues. Written as DNA, the CDR3 is TGTGCCTGGAGTGCCAGGGGCCTCTCCTCCTACAATGAGCAGTTCTTC. It translates to CAWSARGLSSYNEQFF.

This clone is a singleton in its sample. DNA of the CDR3: TGTGCCAGCAACTTCGACAGATTCTCCTACAATGAGCAGTTCTTC. It specifies CASNFDRFSYNEQFF. The rearrangement uses TRBV2 and TRBJ2-1; perhaps TRBD1 as D (5 bases). Germline V lookup: CDR1 SNHLY, CDR2 FYNNEI. Deletions cut 7 bases from V and 0 bases from J, with 13 bases between. The CDR3 is 15 amino acids.

The chain recombines TRBV2 with TRBJ2-7, with TRBD2 identical over 7 bases. The V gene end was trimmed by 2 bases and the J gene end by 2 bases; junction bases not matched to a gene: 6. The CDR3 loop spans 15 amino acids. CDR1 and CDR2 (germline): SNHLY, FYNNEI. Here the CDR3 reads CASSEWGGPTYEQYF. The CDR3 DNA reads as TGTGCCAGCAGTGAATGGGGGGGACCCACCTACGAGCAGTACTTC.

The CDR3 reads CATSSIRRVRGYTF. The DNA for the CDR3 is TGTGCCACCAGCAGCATACGGCGGGTGAGGGGCTACACCTTC. The rearrangement joins TRBV15 to TRBJ1-2; D unclear. Deletions cut 3 bases from V and 8 bases from J, with 16 bases between. Germline-derived CDR1 and CDR2 are LNHNV and YYDKDF (reference sequence). The CDR3 length is 14 residues. Using reference TRBV15 and TRBJ1-2 for the parts outside the CDR3, the full variable domain is DAMVIQNPRYQVTQFGKPVTLSCSQTLNHNVMYWYQQKSSQAPKLLFHYYDKDFNNEADTPDNFQSRRPNTSFCFLDIRSPGLGDTAMYLCATSSIRRVRGYTFGSGTRLTVV.

The V call is TRBV30, the J call TRBJ2-3; possible D gene TRBD1, 5 bases. V lost 1 base and J 5 bases, leaving 10 bases between the germline ends. This CDR3 has 13 residues. The germline gives CDR1 GTSNPN, CDR2 SVGIG (reference sequence). The CDR3 DNA is TGTGCCTGGAGTGGGGGCCGGAGAGATACGCAGTATTTT. It translates to CAWSGGRRDTQYF.

The chain recombines TRBV30 with TRBJ1-5; no clear D gene. The CDR3 is 13 residues long. Germline assignment: CDR1 GTSNPN and CDR2 SVGIG (reference sequence). Trimming cost V 1 base and J 7 bases, with 11 bases left between them. The DNA of the CDR3 is TGTGCCTGGAGTGAGCAGAGGTGGCAGCCCCAGCATTTT. This gives the protein CAWSEQRWQPQHF.

Here the CDR3 DNA reads TGTGCCAGCAGGGGAGAGGAGTCAGGTCCTAAGAGGCGGGGCTACACCTTC. Its protein is CASRGEESGPKRRGYTF. The rearrangement links TRBV2 to TRBJ1-2, with unresolved D. CDR3 length: 17 amino acids. Trimming left V 6 bases short and J 8 bases short, with 28 bases between. Looked up from germline, CDR1 is SNHLY and CDR2 is FYNNEI.

The chain recombines TRBV5-6 with TRBJ2-1, with D uncertain. This CDR3 contains 12 residues. Trimming pared 4 bases from V and 7 bases from J, leaving 9 bases between. Germline values: CDR1 SGHDT, CDR2 YYEEEE. This chain's CDR3 is CASSRHQNEQFF. DNA of the CDR3: TGTGCCAGCAGCAGACACCAAAATGAGCAGTTCTTC.

CDR3 nucleotide sequence: TGTGCCAGCAGCGTAGCGGGGTTCGGTGGAAACACCATATATTTT. Translating gives CASSVAGFGGNTIYF. The chain carries TRBV9 and TRBJ1-3; D is ambiguous. Looked up from germline, CDR1 is SGDLS and CDR2 is YYNGEE. Trimming left V 0 bases short and J 3 bases short, with 10 bases between. The CDR3 contains 15 residues.

The chain uses TRBV11-3 and TRBJ1-1; D call uncertain. Trimming removed 0 bases at V and 3 bases at J, with 11 bases between. The CDR3 is 15 amino acids. Germline CDR1 reads SGHNT; CDR2 reads YENEEA. The CDR3 spells CASSLDRNGDTEAFF. CDR3 in DNA: TGTGCCAGCAGCTTAGATCGGAACGGGGACACTGAAGCTTTCTTT. The variable domain in full, with the rest retrieved from reference TRBV11-3 and TRBJ1-1, is EAGVVQSPRYKIIEKKQPVAFWCNPISGHNTLYWYLQNLGQGPELLIRYENEEAVDDSQLPKDRFSAERLKGVDSTLKIQPAELGDSAVYLCASSLDRNGDTEAFFGQGTRLTVV.

V usage is TRBV5-1 and J usage is TRBJ2-2; 7 bases agree with TRBD1. CDR3 size: 13 residues. Germline V gene lookup returns CDR1 SGHRS and CDR2 YFSETQ. With V trimmed by 9 bases and J by 4 bases, 6 bases remained unmatched. Here the CDR3 reads CATTTGSTGELFF. The CDR3, as DNA: TGCGCCACCACGACAGGGTCCACCGGGGAGCTGTTTTTT.